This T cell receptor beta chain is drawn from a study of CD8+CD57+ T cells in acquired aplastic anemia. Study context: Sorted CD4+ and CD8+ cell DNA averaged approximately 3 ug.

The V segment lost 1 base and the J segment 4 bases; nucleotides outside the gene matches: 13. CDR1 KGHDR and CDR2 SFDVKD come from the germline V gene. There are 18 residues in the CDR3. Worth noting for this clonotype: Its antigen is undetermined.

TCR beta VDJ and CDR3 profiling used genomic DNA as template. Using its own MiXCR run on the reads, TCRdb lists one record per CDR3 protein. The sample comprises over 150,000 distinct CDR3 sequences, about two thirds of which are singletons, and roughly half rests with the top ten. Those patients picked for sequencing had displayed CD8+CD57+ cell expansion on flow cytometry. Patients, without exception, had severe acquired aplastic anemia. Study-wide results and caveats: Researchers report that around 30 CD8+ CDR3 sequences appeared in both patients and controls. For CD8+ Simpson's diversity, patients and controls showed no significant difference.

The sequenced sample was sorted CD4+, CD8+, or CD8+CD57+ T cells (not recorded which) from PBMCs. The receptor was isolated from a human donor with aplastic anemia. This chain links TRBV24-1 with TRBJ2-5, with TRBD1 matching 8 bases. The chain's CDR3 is CATSDFFPDRASRETQYF. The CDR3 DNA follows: TGTGCCACCAGTGATTTCTTCCCGGACAGGGCCTCCCGAGAGACCCAGTACTTC.